This T cell receptor beta chain was identified in a study of lymphopenia after photon versus proton radiotherapy (dated by TCRdb to between 2017 and 2020). A note on the overall study: The immunological effects of photon versus proton radiation therapy were compared in patients with gastrointestinal tumors who developed high-grade lymphopenia. A cohort of under 25 patients with gastrointestinal tumors who received either photon or proton therapy and subsequently developed lymphopenia was included. The goal of the study was to describe how the two radiation modalities differ in their effects on the immune system.

Remarks on this clone: Its antigen remains unidentified. Per-base qualities were not stored, and no clone one base away is much larger.

Receptor amplification or capture employed the immunoSEQ multiplex PCR assay. T cell repertoires were profiled with deep sequencing of rearranged TCR beta loci together with multiparametric flow cytometry. The immuneACCESS repertoire file appears here via TCRdb, limited to in-frame rearrangements. These files lack a portion of the clones; in checked studies, under half of the deficit traces to unresolved V genes, and the cause of the others is not known. The sample table contains 30,000 to 40,000 clones; only one count was recorded for roughly nine tenths of them. Of the sample, roughly 15% falls within the top ten clones. Overall study outcomes, separate from this receptor: Once the lymphocyte count had reached its nadir, the repertoires of photon-treated patients showed oligoclonal expansion, particularly of CD8+ Temra cells, and this expansion drove the decline in diversity. The authors looked at the survival association only in patients who died, and they framed better survival with proton therapy as a possibility rather than a demonstrated result. During treatment, patients who received photon therapy lost naive T cells and TCR diversity and gained effector/memory populations, whereas patients who received proton therapy remained relatively stable. Across the cohort, among patients who died, a greater drop in TCR diversity after the nadir was inversely correlated with overall survival time.

Measured from the cysteine to the phenylalanine, the CDR3 is 14 residues long. Kept here is only the CDR3 DNA, which spans 42 bases and is read in frame from base 1. V is cut by 1 base and J by 2 bases, and the space between the germline ends is 6 bases. The germline V gene yields SGHTS for CDR1 and YDEGEE for CDR2. The rearranged segments are TRBV5-8 and TRBJ2-2; TRBD2 is possibly the D segment (5 matching bases). This sample comprised peripheral blood, obtained from a patient treated with photon-based radiotherapy. This clonotype originated in a man aged 55-75 years with cholangiocarcinoma. At the DNA level, the sequence is TGTGCCAGCAGCTTGACTAGAAACACCGGGGAGCTGTTTTTT. It translates to CASSLTRNTGELFF.